This T cell receptor (beta chain) emerged from a study of PD-1 blockade in classical Hodgkin lymphoma (dated by TCRdb to about 2020). In terms of the full investigation: Nivolumab dosing was 3 mg/kg intravenously every 2 weeks, continuing until either disease progression or unacceptable toxicity. A peripheral blood immune signature of response to PD-1 blockade in classical Hodgkin lymphoma was defined using TCR beta sequencing and CyTOF.

The paper's findings and limits, for the study overall: The study was limited to a single clinical trial cohort, and causes of repertoire differences, possibly disease activity or prior therapy, remained undefined. Baseline TCR diversity was reported to be lower in newly diagnosed patients than in healthy donors, and even lower in relapsed/refractory patients. Lower diversity was seen in patients whose nivolumab began less than 1 year after ASCT, and these patients were left out of later analyses so that immune reconstitution would not confound the results. CD4+ but not CD8+ TCR diversity rose significantly by C4D1 (p=0.0027 vs p=0.16), most apparent in complete responders (p=0.02). Baseline diversity similar to that of newly diagnosed patients was observed in trial patients achieving complete response, whereas significantly lower diversity was observed in partial responders and progressors.

The Qiagen DNeasy kit was used to extract genomic DNA from unsorted PBMCs and from the negatively selected CD4+ and CD8+ fractions. Amplification of TCR beta CDR3 regions was done by immunoSEQ multiplex PCR with primers that anneal to V and J segments. A synthetic immune receptor repertoire was used to minimize amplification bias, and any residual bias was removed computationally once sequencing was done. The authors' analysis ran thus. Repertoire diversity was quantified as the Shannon entropy index using custom Python scripts. The unsorted, CD4+ and CD8+ repertoires were each analyzed separately, with the exception of combined analyses, where CD4+ and CD8+ sequences were merged in silico. Clonal expansion was defined as a frequency increase of at least 2-fold after treatment compared with C1D1, and clones undetected at baseline were assigned a pseudocount of 0.5. Singleton clones were defined as clones with 0 or 1 copy at C1D1, and non-singleton clones were defined as clones with 2 or more copies. Clones expanded in unsorted samples were annotated as CD4+, CD8+ or unknown by matching protein sequences in sorted samples from the same patient. Wilcoxon tests were applied to paired samples to test diversity changes from C1D1 to C4D1. The table was pulled from immuneACCESS by TCRdb, which kept in-frame rearrangements only. Such tables lose some clones; where checked, under half of the loss comes from unresolved V genes, and the rest has no known cause. V and J calls and clone size are those listed in that table; D and trimming were worked out from the DNA. Within this sample are approximately 100,000 clones, with around 89% of them counted one time only. Of the sample, about 6.1% is held by the ten largest clones.

Per the publication, the time point label means: cycle 2 day 1 (C2D1) of nivolumab. Every trial patient had relapsed after autologous stem cell transplantation, and cohorts A, B and C differed in prior brentuximab vedotin exposure. The trial cohort was composed of 56 patients with relapsed/refractory classical Hodgkin lymphoma, for whom complete response, partial response or progressive disease was recorded as best overall response. Trial patients were treated with single-agent nivolumab in the multi-cohort phase II CheckMate 205 trial. Best overall response was determined by an independent review committee according to the 2007 International Working Group response criteria. PBMCs from the trial were collected at three points: immediately before nivolumab initiation (C1D1), and during therapy at cycle 2 day 1 and cycle 4 day 1. After peripheral blood was drawn into 8 mL Vacutainer Cell Preparation Tubes, PBMCs were isolated by centrifugation and then cryopreserved.

The CDR3 has 9 amino acids, counting both end residues. From a lookup of the germline V gene, CDR1 and CDR2 are SGHDT and YYEEEE. As regards this clone: The clone's antigen remains unknown. The conserved closing phenylalanine or tryptophan is absent in this CDR3, likely reflecting a read error. Because the CDR3's place on the DNA is in doubt, the DNA is left out and the CDR3 is given as listed by TCRdb.

The chain couples TRBV5-6 to TRBJ1-5. This clonotype was obtained from a human donor with classical Hodgkin lymphoma. Source: peripheral blood mononuclear cells (PBMCs), taken before the second cycle of nivolumab. CDR3 sequence: CASSPGPHT.